Below are 20 T cell receptor beta chains sequenced from a single sample in a study of blood T cell repertoires in COVID-19 (dated by TCRdb to the early 2020s). The library was made by the immunoSEQ multiplex PCR assay. Entries here come from immuneACCESS through TCRdb and include only in-frame sequences with V and J called. Some clones fail to appear in such tables; in the studies checked, an unresolved V gene covers under half of the shortfall, and the cause of the remainder is unknown. This sample is represented by 130,000 or so clones; about four fifths of them were singletons. 8.5% to 9% of the sample lies in the top ten. The specimen sequenced was peripheral blood. These receptors were obtained from a man aged 25 to 40 with COVID-19, enrolled during active disease.

This clone is a singleton in its sample. The V gene is TRBV11-2, the J gene TRBJ1-1, with a possible D match to TRBD1 (5 bases). The CDR3 totals 14 residues. Germline values: CDR1 SGHAT, CDR2 FQNNGV. V lost 2 bases and J lost 5, with 12 bases in between. As DNA, the CDR3 is TGTGCCAGCAGCTTACTGTCACGGGGGACTGAAGCTTTCTTT. Translating gives CASSLLSRGTEAFF.

The chain combines TRBV5-8 with TRBJ1-4, with 8 bases lining up with TRBD1. CDR1 is SGHTS, CDR2 YDEGEE, per germline. Trimming cost V 4 bases and J 5 bases; bases outside gene matches: 4. This CDR3 has 14 residues. CDR3 in DNA: TGTGCCAGCAGCCTTTACAGGGGGAATGAAAAACTGTTTTTT. This sequence encodes CASSLYRGNEKLFF. Variable domain in full (rest from reference TRBV5-8 and TRBJ1-4): EAGVTQSPTHLIKTRGQQATLRCSPISGHTSVYWYQQALGLGLQFLLWYDEGEERNRGNFPPRFSGRQFPNYSSELNVNALELEDSALYLCASSLYRGNEKLFFGSGTQLSVL.

This clone turned up a few times. The J gene is TRBJ2-1, the V gene TRBV14; 8 nucleotides agree with TRBD2. Germline CDR1 and CDR2: SGHDN and FVKESK. The trim removed 4 bases at V and 2 bases at J, leaving 4 bases unmatched. The CDR3 runs to 15 residues. CDR3 amino acids: CASSPPGLAYNEQFF. Written as DNA, the CDR3 is TGTGCCAGCAGCCCGCCGGGACTAGCCTACAATGAGCAGTTCTTC.

The chain links TRBV27 to TRBJ2-1, with D possibly TRBD2 on 7 matching bases. The germline V gene has CDR1 MNHEY and CDR2 SMNVEV (reference sequence). Trimming removed 5 bases at V and 7 bases at J, with 21 bases between. The CDR3 totals 16 residues. The CDR3 bases are TGTGCCAGCAGTACCCCTGGGGGGGCGGGTTGGAATGAGCAGTTCTTC. As protein: CASSTPGGAGWNEQFF.

The chain recombines TRBV7-9 with TRBJ2-7; tentatively, D is TRBD2 (5 bases). CDR1 and CDR2 from the germline V gene are SEHNR and FQNEAQ (reference sequence). This CDR3 is 15 amino acids long. The V and J ends lost 4 bases and 0 bases respectively, with 13 bases between them. DNA for the CDR3: TGTGCCAGCAGCTCGCCGGGGTCGGGCTCCTACGAGCAGTACTTC. Its protein product is CASSSPGSGSYEQYF. Variable domain in full (rest from reference TRBV7-9 and TRBJ2-7): DTGVSQNPRHKITKRGQNVTFRCDPISEHNRLYWYRQTLGQGPEFLTYFQNEAQLEKSRLLSDRFSAERPKGSFSTLEIQRTEQGDSAMYLCASSSPGSGSYEQYFGPGTRLTVT.

CDR3 sequence reads: CASSFLYMTGNTEAFF. The CDR3 DNA follows: TGCGCCAGCAGCTTCCTTTACATGACAGGGAACACTGAAGCTTTCTTT. The chain recombines TRBV5-1 with TRBJ1-1; D perhaps matches TRBD1 (6 bases). The V gene lost 2 bases and the J gene lost 1 base, with 15 bases spanning the gap. In germline, CDR1 is SGHRS, CDR2 YFSETQ. The CDR3 covers 16 residues.

The chain combines TRBV9 with TRBJ2-5; 13 positions agree with TRBD2. This CDR3 comprises 16 residues. Germline trimming cut 1 base from V and 2 bases from J; bases unmatched to any gene: 2. Germline V gene lookup returns CDR1 SGDLS and CDR2 YYNGEE. The CDR3 coding sequence is TGTGCCAGCAGCGTACGACTAGCGGGAGGACAAGAGACCCAGTACTTC. Its translation is CASSVRLAGGQETQYF.

The gene calls are TRBV19 and TRBJ2-1; D is possibly TRBD2 (5 bases). The CDR3 runs to 14 residues. CDR1 is LNHDA and CDR2 is SQIVND in the germline V gene (reference sequence). V dropped 2 bases and J dropped 10 bases, with 15 bases sitting between them. This chain's CDR3 is CASSIPAHGIEQFF. The CDR3 DNA follows: TGTGCCAGTAGTATACCCGCCCACGGGATCGAGCAGTTCTTC.

J is TRBJ1-3 and V is TRBV11-2; tentative D call: TRBD1 (5 bases). Trimming removed 4 bases from V and 1 base from J, with 17 bases in between. The germline CDR1 and CDR2 sequences are SGHAT and FQNNGV. The CDR3 is 17 amino acids. CDR3 amino acids: CASSWGLFRESGNTIYF. The CDR3, as DNA: TGTGCCAGCAGCTGGGGACTTTTCCGGGAATCTGGAAACACCATATATTTT.

The chain employs TRBV3-1 (or the pseudogene TRBV3-2) and TRBJ2-5, with D tentatively TRBD1 (6 bases). The CDR3 is 14 residues long. V lost 4 bases and J 2 bases, leaving 11 bases between the germline ends. In germline, CDR1 is LGHDT, CDR2 YNNKEL (reference sequence). The CDR3 coding sequence is TGTGCCAGCAGCCCGGCTGGACAGCAAGAGACCCAGTACTTC. It encodes CASSPAGQQETQYF.

This rearrangement joins TRBV19 to TRBJ1-2; TRBD1 matches at 7 bases. The CDR3 is 13 residues long. The J segment lost 5 bases and the V segment lost 3 bases, leaving 3 bases of the junction unmatched. Germline V gene sequence: CDR1 LNHDA, CDR2 SQIVND (reference sequence). The CDR3 sequence: CASSMTGIYGYTF. For the CDR3, the DNA is TGTGCCAGTAGTATGACAGGGATTTATGGCTACACCTTC.

V gene TRBV5-5 combines with J gene TRBJ1-1; 11 bases fit TRBD1. The CDR3 is made up of 13 amino acids. The junction had 4 bases not matched to a gene; V was cut back by 2 bases and J by 10 bases. The germline gives CDR1 SGHKS, CDR2 YYEKEE (reference sequence). CDR3 amino acids: CASSFSGTGGAFF. DNA of the CDR3: TGTGCCAGCAGCTTCTCCGGGACAGGGGGAGCTTTCTTT.

The gene calls are TRBV28 and TRBJ1-6; D is uncertain. This CDR3 has 15 amino acids. Trimming took off 4 bases at V and 9 bases at J, with 16 bases between the two ends. Germline V gene data show CDR1 as MDHEN and CDR2 as SYDVKM. CDR3 region: CASSSPAPSGSPLHF. The CDR3 DNA reads as TGTGCCAGCAGTTCCCCGGCCCCGAGCGGTTCACCCCTCCACTTT.

V gene TRBV6-5 combines with J gene TRBJ2-7; 7 bases line up with TRBD2. V lost 8 bases to trimming and J lost 3 bases; unmatched junction nucleotides: 7. The CDR3 covers 13 residues. From germline, CDR1 is MNHEY and CDR2 SVGAGI. Written as DNA, the CDR3 is TGTGCCAGCGGGCGGGAGCCAGGCTACGAGCAGTACTTC. This encodes CASGREPGYEQYF.

V usage is TRBV7-9 and J usage is TRBJ1-2; TRBD1 might be the D (6 bases). The germline gives CDR1 SEHNR, CDR2 FQNEAQ (reference sequence). V was trimmed by 5 bases and J by 0 bases, leaving 16 bases between them. There are 16 residues in the CDR3. CDR3 DNA sequence: TGTGCCAGCAGCCCTCGGGAGGGGGTATCTAACTATGGCTACACCTTC. Translating gives CASSPREGVSNYGYTF.

V is TRBV6-5 and J is TRBJ2-7; TRBD1 agrees at 10 bases. CDR3 length: 15 residues. J lost 4 bases, V lost 6 bases, and 9 bases had no gene match. Germline loops: CDR1 MNHEY, CDR2 SVGAGI. CDR3 amino acids: CASSSGWDRGYEQYF. In nucleotides, the CDR3 is TGTGCCAGCAGCTCGGGATGGGACAGGGGTTACGAGCAGTACTTC.

This clone was seen just once. V gene TRBV19 combines with J gene TRBJ1-6, with D possibly being TRBD1 (6 bases). The CDR3 is 14 amino acids. V was trimmed by 4 bases and J by 5 bases, leaving 9 bases between them. CDR1 LNHDA and CDR2 SQIVND come from the germline V gene (reference sequence). The CDR3 region has the DNA TGTGCCAGTAGTAGGGGGACAAATAATTCACCCCTCCACTTT. It specifies CASSRGTNNSPLHF.

V gene TRBV7-9 combines with J gene TRBJ1-5, with D possibly TRBD1 on 5 matching bases. The CDR3 is 12 residues long. The V end lost 8 bases, the J end lost 7 bases, and 12 bases lay between the germline ends. Germline V gives CDR1 SEHNR, CDR2 FQNEAQ (reference sequence). CDR3 sequence: CASRAGGQPQHF. The CDR3 bases are TGTGCCAGCCGGGCGGGGGGGCAGCCCCAGCATTTT.

J is TRBJ2-7 and V is TRBV19; 8 bases fit TRBD1. Germline CDR1 reads LNHDA; CDR2 reads SQIVND (reference sequence). Unmatched junction bases numbered 2, after V lost 0 bases and J lost 1 base. The CDR3 is 15 amino acids. The CDR3 DNA sequence: TGTGCCAGTAGTATAGAGCAGGGGGCTTCCTACGAGCAGTACTTC. Translating gives CASSIEQGASYEQYF.

This chain connects TRBV6-1 to TRBJ2-4, with D possibly TRBD1 on 5 matching bases. V lost 2 bases and J 3 bases, leaving 8 bases between the germline ends. There are 14 residues in the CDR3. Germline CDR1 reads MNHNS; CDR2 reads SASEGT. The CDR3 reads CASSERGNKNIQYF. The CDR3 coding sequence is TGTGCCAGCAGTGAAAGGGGCAACAAAAACATTCAGTACTTC.